This T cell receptor beta chain is drawn from a study of response to subunit inactivated influenza vaccine. Study-level points and caveats: Each seasonal flu vaccination may recruit only limited new T cells, authors suggested.

A single record per CDR3 protein comes from TCRdb applying MiXCR to the RT-PCR reads. The profile shows 800,000 or so distinct CDR3 sequences, around 20% of them singletons. The trim removed 4 bases at V and 5 bases at J, leaving 9 bases unmatched. Germline V CDR1 and CDR2: LGHDT, YNNKEL (reference sequence). The CDR3 length is 17 residues. For this clonotype: Its antigen is unknown.

This clonotype was obtained from a man between 50 and 59 years old who received an inactivated influenza vaccine. Source: PBMCs from blood, taken roughly 5 days after vaccination. The gene calls are TRBV3-1 and TRBJ2-1; 12 bases are a match to TRBD2. CDR3 in DNA: TGTGCCAGCAGCCGAGGACTAGCGGGGACCCTTGACAATGAGCAGTTCTTC. Residues: CASSRGLAGTLDNEQFF.